Shown below are 14 T cell receptor beta chains from a single sample sequenced in a study of cytotoxic CD8 clonotypes in ibrutinib-treated CLL. Libraries were prepared by immunoSEQ multiplex PCR; TCRdb keeps only in-frame clonotypes and omits some of them. Seen here are a few hundred thousand clones, 80% observed once, and the top ten hold about 6.7%. The source was PBMCs, collected before ibrutinib treatment. The receptors originated from a human donor with chronic lymphocytic leukemia.

The CDR3 nucleotides read TGCGCCAGCAGTCAATTTTTAGACGGCGGGACTGAAGCTTTCTTT. It encodes CASSQFLDGGTEAFF. The chain joins TRBV23-1 to TRBJ1-1; D is unclear. TRBV23-1 is an open reading frame whose function is uncertain. Trimming pared 1 base from V and 5 bases from J, leaving 14 bases between. The CDR3 consists of 15 residues.

The chain is built from TRBV20-1 and TRBJ2-2; a weak D match, TRBD1 (6 bases). The CDR3 loop spans 11 amino acids. Trimming shortened V by 6 bases and J by 7 bases, and 9 bases separated the two germline ends. In germline, CDR1 is DFQATT, CDR2 SNEGSKA (reference sequence). CDR3 in amino acids: CSAQGFGELFF. CDR3 in DNA: TGCAGTGCCCAGGGGTTCGGGGAGCTGTTTTTT.

This clone was seen more than once but under ten times. The chain uses TRBV5-1 and TRBJ2-2, with TRBD2 matching 8 bases. Trimming cost V 4 bases and J 6 bases; bases outside gene matches: 11. CDR3 length: 16 amino acids. CDR1 and CDR2 from the germline V gene are SGHRS and YFSETQ. CDR3 residues: CASSPLPGGEPGELFF. DNA for the CDR3: TGCGCCAGCAGCCCTCTTCCCGGGGGGGAGCCCGGGGAGCTGTTTTTT.

The CDR3 here is CASSFTPGAGNTIYF. Written as DNA, the CDR3 is TGTGCCAGCAGTTTTACGCCAGGGGCTGGAAACACCATATATTTT. The V and J genes are TRBV27 and TRBJ1-3; maybe TRBD1 (6 bases). The germline gives CDR1 MNHEY, CDR2 SMNVEV (reference sequence). Trimming pared 3 bases from V and 2 bases from J, leaving 11 bases between. The CDR3 is made up of 15 amino acids.

The DNA for the CDR3 is TGTGCCAGCAGCTTAGAGAGCAGGGCTTCCCTCACCTTC. Amino acids: CASSLESRASLTF. The rearrangement joins TRBV7-2 to TRBJ1-2, with a tentative D call TRBD1 (5 bases). The CDR3 extends over 13 amino acids. Per the germline V gene, CDR1 is SGHTA and CDR2 is FQGNSA. The V end lost 1 base, the J end lost 13 bases, and 16 bases lay between the germline ends.

The chain uses TRBV29-1 and TRBJ2-1; D is uncertain. Germline V gene sequence: CDR1 SQVTM, CDR2 ANQGSEA. This CDR3 is 13 amino acids long. CDR3 coding DNA: TGCAGTGCCCCTTTTTCCGCACGCAATGAGCAGTTCTTC. It specifies CSAPFSARNEQFF.

This clone was picked up one time. The chain has TRBV5-1 and TRBJ2-3, with D perhaps matching TRBD1 or TRBD2 (5 bases each). The germline V gene encodes CDR1 SGHRS and CDR2 YFSETQ. This CDR3 has 15 residues. The V gene lost 2 bases and the J gene lost 2 bases, with 12 bases spanning the gap. The DNA for the CDR3 is TGCGCCAGCAGCTTTACCGGGACCTCCACAGATACGCAGTATTTT. Encoded protein: CASSFTGTSTDTQYF.

The chain has TRBV30 and TRBJ2-1; 10 bases align to TRBD1. Germline V lookup: CDR1 GTSNPN, CDR2 SVGIG (reference sequence). The CDR3 has 15 residues. V gave up 5 bases and J gave up 2 bases; unmatched junction bases: 6. Here the CDR3 reads CAWGKGQGTYNEQFF. The CDR3 coding sequence is TGTGCCTGGGGTAAGGGACAGGGGACCTACAATGAGCAGTTCTTC.

The chain's CDR3 is CAISDLAAQREGDEQFF. The DNA of the CDR3 is TGTGCCATCAGTGACCTCGCGGCCCAGCGGGAGGGTGATGAGCAGTTCTTC. V and J are TRBV10-3 and TRBJ2-1; 10 bases map to TRBD2. This CDR3 has 17 residues. The V and J ends lost 3 bases and 8 bases, in that order; junction bases with no gene match: 13. Per germline, CDR1 ENHRY and CDR2 SYGVKD.

CDR3 nucleotide sequence: TGTGCCAGCAGCCCCCAGAGTCAAGAGACCCAGTACTTC. Its protein is CASSPQSQETQYF. The chain recombines TRBV7-2 with TRBJ2-5; D gene uncertain. V lost 5 bases, J lost 2 bases, and 9 bases lay in between. Per the germline V gene, CDR1 is SGHTA and CDR2 is FQGNSA. The CDR3 is 13 residues long.

This clone appeared once. This chain uses TRBV28 with TRBJ1-4; D gene unclear. V lost 3 bases to trimming and J lost 0 bases, with 8 bases between them. In germline, CDR1 is MDHEN, CDR2 SYDVKM. The CDR3 consists of 15 residues. The CDR3 region is CASSLYSPTNEKLFF. The CDR3 DNA sequence: TGTGCCAGCAGTTTGTACAGCCCAACTAATGAAAAACTGTTTTTT. Together with reference TRBV28 and TRBJ1-4, the CDR3 gives the full variable domain: DVKVTQSSRYLVKRTGEKVFLECVQDMDHENMFWYRQDPGLGLRLIYFSYDVKMKEKGDIPEGYSVSREKKERFSLILESASTNQTSMYLCASSLYSPTNEKLFFGSGTQLSVL.

This clone was observed a handful of times. The chain carries TRBV19 and TRBJ1-2; D is possibly TRBD1 (6 bases). Deletions cut 7 bases from V and 2 bases from J, with 14 bases between. The CDR3 is 14 amino acids. Germline-derived CDR1 and CDR2 are LNHDA and SQIVND (reference sequence). CDR3 nucleotide sequence: TGTGCCAGTACTCCCGTGACAGGAAACTATGGCTACACCTTC. Its protein is CASTPVTGNYGYTF.

DNA for the CDR3: TGTGCCAGCAGCTTGTTAATGAACACTGAAGCTTTCTTT. Translated, it gives CASSLLMNTEAFF. The J gene is TRBJ1-1, the V gene TRBV13; D uncertain. The germline V and J ends were trimmed by 3 bases and 0 bases, with 5 bases remaining between them. Looked up from germline, CDR1 is PRHDT and CDR2 is FYEKMQ (reference sequence). There are 13 residues in the CDR3.

This clone was detected only once. The V gene is TRBV7-2, the J gene TRBJ2-7; TRBD2 agrees at 11 bases. Germline lookup yields CDR1 SGHTA and CDR2 FQGNSA. The ends lost 6 bases at V and 2 bases at J; junction bases unmatched: 9. The CDR3 totals 16 residues. The chain's CDR3 is CASRQVATSGTYEQYF. The CDR3 DNA reads as TGTGCCAGCAGACAGGTAGCGACTAGCGGGACCTACGAGCAGTACTTC. Full variable domain (outside the CDR3, taken from reference TRBV7-2 and TRBJ2-7): GAGVSQSPSNKVTEKGKDVELRCDPISGHTALYWYRQSLGQGLEFLIYFQGNSAPDKSGLPSDRFSAERTGGSVSTLTIQRTQQEDSAVYLCASRQVATSGTYEQYFGPGTRLTVT.